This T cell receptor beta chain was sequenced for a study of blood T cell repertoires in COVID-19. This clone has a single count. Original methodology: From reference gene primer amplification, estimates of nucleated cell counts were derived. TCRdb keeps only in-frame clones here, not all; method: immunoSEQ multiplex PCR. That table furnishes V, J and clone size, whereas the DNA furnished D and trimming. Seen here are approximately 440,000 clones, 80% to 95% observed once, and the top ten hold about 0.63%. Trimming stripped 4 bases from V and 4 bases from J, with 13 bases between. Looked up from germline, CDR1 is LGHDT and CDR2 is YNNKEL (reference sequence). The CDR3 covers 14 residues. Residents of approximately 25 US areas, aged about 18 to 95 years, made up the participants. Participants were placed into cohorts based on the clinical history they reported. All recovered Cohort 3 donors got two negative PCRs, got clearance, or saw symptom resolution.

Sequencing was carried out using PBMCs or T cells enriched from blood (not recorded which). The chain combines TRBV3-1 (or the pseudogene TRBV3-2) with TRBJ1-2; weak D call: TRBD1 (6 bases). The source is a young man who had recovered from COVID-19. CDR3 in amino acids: CASSRGPAVYGYTF. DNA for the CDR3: TGTGCCAGCAGCCGGGGGCCGGCAGTCTATGGCTACACCTTC.